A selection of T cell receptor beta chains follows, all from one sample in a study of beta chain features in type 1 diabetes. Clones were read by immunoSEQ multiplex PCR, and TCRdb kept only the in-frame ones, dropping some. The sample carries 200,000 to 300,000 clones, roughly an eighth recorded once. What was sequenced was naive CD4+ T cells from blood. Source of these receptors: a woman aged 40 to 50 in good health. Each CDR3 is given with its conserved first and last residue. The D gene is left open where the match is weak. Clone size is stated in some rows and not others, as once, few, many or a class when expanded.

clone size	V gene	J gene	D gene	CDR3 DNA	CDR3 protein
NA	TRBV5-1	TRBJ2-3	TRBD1	TGCGCCAGCAGCTTGGCCGCCGGGACAGGGCACACAGATACGCAGTATTTT	CASSLAAGTGHTDTQYF
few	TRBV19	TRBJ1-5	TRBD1	TGTGCCAGTAGTAGCAGGGGGCGGGGAGGCAATCAGCCCCAGCATTTT	CASSSRGRGGNQPQHF
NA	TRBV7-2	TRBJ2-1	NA	TGTGCCAGCGTTTGGGGCACGAGCTCCTACAATGAGCAGTTCTTC	CASVWGTSSYNEQFF
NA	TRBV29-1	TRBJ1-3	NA	TGCAGCGTTGCACCCTTGGGAGGGTCTGGAAACACCATATATTTT	CSVAPLGGSGNTIYF
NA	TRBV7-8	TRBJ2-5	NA	TGTGCCAGCACCCTGCGGGGCTCGTACCAAGAGACCCAGTACTTC	CASTLRGSYQETQYF
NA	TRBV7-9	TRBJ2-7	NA	TGTGCCAGCGCCAGACAAACCTACGAGCAGTACTTC	CASARQTYEQYF
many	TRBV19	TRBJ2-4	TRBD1	TGTGCCAGTAGTGGACAGGGAATGGGTGTACACTTC	CASSGQGMGVHF
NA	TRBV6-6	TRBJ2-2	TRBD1	TGTGCCAGCAGCACCTCGGGACAGGGGTTGCCCGGGGAGCTGTTTTTT	CASSTSGQGLPGELFF
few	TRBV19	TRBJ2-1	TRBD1	TGTGCCAGTCGATTGGGACAGGCGATCTACAATGAGCAGTTCTTC	CASRLGQAIYNEQFF
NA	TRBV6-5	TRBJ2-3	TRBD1	TGTGCCAGCAGTTACTGGGAGACAGGGGCCGCAGATACGCAGTATTTT	CASSYWETGAADTQYF
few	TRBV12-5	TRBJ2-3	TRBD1	TGTGCTAGTGGTCGGGACAGCTTCACAGATACGCAGTATTTT	CASGRDSFTDTQYF
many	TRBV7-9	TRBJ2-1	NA	TGTGCCAGCAAACCAGGTCTTGAGCAGTTCTTC	CASKPGLEQFF
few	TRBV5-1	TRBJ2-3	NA	TGCGCCAGCAGCAACGACAACACAGATACGCAGTATTTT	CASSNDNTDTQYF
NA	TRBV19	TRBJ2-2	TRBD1	TGTGCCAGTAGTATGACAGGGGAAGCCGGGGAGCTGTTTTTT	CASSMTGEAGELFF
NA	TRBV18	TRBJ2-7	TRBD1	TGTGCCAGCTCAGGGGCCGGGACAGGACGCTCCTACGAGCAGTACTTC	CASSGAGTGRSYEQYF
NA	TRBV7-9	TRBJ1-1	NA	TGTGCCAGCAGCTTACAAGAGAGGGCTGAAGCTTTCTTT	CASSLQERAEAFF
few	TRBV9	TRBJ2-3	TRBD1	TGTGCCAGCAGTGCCATTTCCGGGACAGGGCTGAATACGCAGTATTTT	CASSAISGTGLNTQYF
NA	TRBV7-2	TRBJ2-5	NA	TGTGCCAGCAGCTTAGGAATAGGCCGGGAAGAGACCCAGTACTTC	CASSLGIGREETQYF
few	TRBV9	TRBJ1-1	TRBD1	TGTGCCAGCAGCGTAGGGACAGGGAACACTGAAGCTTTCTTT	CASSVGTGNTEAFF
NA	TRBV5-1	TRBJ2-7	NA	TGCGCCAGCAGCTTGGTAGGGGCCCCGGGCTACGAGCAGTACTTC	CASSLVGAPGYEQYF
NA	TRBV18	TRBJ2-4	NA	TGTGCCAGCTCACCCGGGACATTCGCCAAAAACATTCAGTACTTC	CASSPGTFAKNIQYF
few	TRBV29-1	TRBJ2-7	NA	TGCAGCGTTGGCGGGTACTACGAGCAGTACTTC	CSVGGYYEQYF
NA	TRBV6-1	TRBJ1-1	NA	TGTGCCAGCAGTGACCACACGAACACTGAAGCTTTCTTT	CASSDHTNTEAFF
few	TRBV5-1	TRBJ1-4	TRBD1	TGCGCCAGCAGCTCGGGGACAGTTTCTAATGAAAAACTGTTTTTT	CASSSGTVSNEKLFF
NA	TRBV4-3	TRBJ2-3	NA	TGCGCCAGCAGCCAGTCTAGAAGCACAGATACGCAGTATTTT	CASSQSRSTDTQYF
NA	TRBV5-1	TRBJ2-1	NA	TGCGCCAGCAAAACCGGGAACAATGAGCAGTTCTTC	CASKTGNNEQFF
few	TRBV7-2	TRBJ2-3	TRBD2	TGTGCCAGCAGCTTAGGGGGAGGGGCAGATACGCAGTATTTT	CASSLGGGADTQYF
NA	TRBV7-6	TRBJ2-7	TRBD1	TGTGCCAGCAGTGGTCGCCGGGACAGGACCTACGAGCAGTACTTC	CASSGRRDRTYEQYF
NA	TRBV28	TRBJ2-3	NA	TGTGCCAGCAGCACGTCCCTTACTGGTACGCAGTATTTT	CASSTSLTGTQYF
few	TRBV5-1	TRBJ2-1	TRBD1	TGCGCCAGCGGCCGTGAAGGACAGGGGAACAATGAGCAGTTCTTC	CASGREGQGNNEQFF
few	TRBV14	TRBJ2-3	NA	TGTGCCAGCAGCCAAGGAGGTTACGGGATCAGCACAGATACGCAGTATTTT	CASSQGGYGISTDTQYF
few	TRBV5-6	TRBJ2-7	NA	TGTGCCAGCAGCTCTTGGACAGACGAGCAGTACTTC	CASSSWTDEQYF
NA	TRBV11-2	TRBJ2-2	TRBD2	TGTGCCAGCAGCCAACGTACCGGACTAGCGGGGTCCGGGGAGCTGTTTTTT	CASSQRTGLAGSGELFF
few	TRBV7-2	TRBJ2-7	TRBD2	TGTGCCAGCAGCTTAGATAGCGGGGGAAGCTCCTACGAGCAGTACTTC	CASSLDSGGSSYEQYF
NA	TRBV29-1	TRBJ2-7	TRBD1	TGCAGCGTCGGGACAGGGGCGGACGAGCAGTACTTC	CSVGTGADEQYF
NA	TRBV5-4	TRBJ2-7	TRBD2	TGTGCCAGCAGCGCGGGGGTTTTTATCCGGGGAACCAGTTACGAGCAGTACTTC	CASSAGVFIRGTSYEQYF
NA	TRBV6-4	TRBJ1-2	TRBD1	TGTGCCAGCAGCGCGACAGGGGGCTTGTATGGCTACACCTTC	CASSATGGLYGYTF
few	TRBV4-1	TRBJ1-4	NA	TGCGCCAGCAGCCATAGTATGGGCGAAAAACTGTTTTTT	CASSHSMGEKLFF
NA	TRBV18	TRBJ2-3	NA	TGTGCCAGCTCACCACAACTGAACGGAGATACGCAGTATTTT	CASSPQLNGDTQYF
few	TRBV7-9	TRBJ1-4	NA	TGTGCCAGCAGCCCCCCTGGCGGGGTTGAAAAACTGTTTTTT	CASSPPGGVEKLFF
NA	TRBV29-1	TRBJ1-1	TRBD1	TGCAGCGTTGAAGATAGTCCGACAGGGTTGACTGAAGCTTTCTTT	CSVEDSPTGLTEAFF
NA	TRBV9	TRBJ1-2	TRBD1	TGTGCCAGCAGCGTAGGAGGACAGGAGCATGGCTACACCTTC	CASSVGGQEHGYTF
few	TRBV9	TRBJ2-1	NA	TGTGCCAGCAGCAGTAGGGGGACCTACAATGAGCAGTTCTTC	CASSSRGTYNEQFF
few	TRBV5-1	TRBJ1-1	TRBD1	TGCGCCAGCAGCTCGGGACAGGGGACTGAAGCTTTCTTT	CASSSGQGTEAFF
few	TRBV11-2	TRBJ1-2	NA	TGTGCCAGCAGATCATTGCCGGAGTCGGACTTCGGCTACACCTTC	CASRSLPESDFGYTF
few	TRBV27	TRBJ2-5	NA	TGTGCCAGCAGTTTTTATCGAGGAGGGGGCAGGGAGACCCAGTACTTC	CASSFYRGGGRETQYF
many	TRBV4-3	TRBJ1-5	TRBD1	TGCGCCAGCAGCCGCTCGGCAGGGGGTAGGCAGCCCCAGCATTTT	CASSRSAGGRQPQHF
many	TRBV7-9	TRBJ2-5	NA	TGTGCCAGCAGCTTCAAAGAGACCCAGTACTTC	CASSFKETQYF
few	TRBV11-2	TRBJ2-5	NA	TGTGCCAGCAGCTTAGTTCTGGCTGAGACCCAGTACTTC	CASSLVLAETQYF
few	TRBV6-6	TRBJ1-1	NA	TGTGCCAGCAGCGAGATAGAGAGTAACACTGAAGCTTTCTTT	CASSEIESNTEAFF
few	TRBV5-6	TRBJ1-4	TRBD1	TGTGCCAGCAGCGGGACAGCCCCTAATGAAAAACTGTTTTTT	CASSGTAPNEKLFF
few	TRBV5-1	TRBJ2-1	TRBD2	TGCGCCAGCAGCTCGGGACTAGCGGCAGGGGTCGTTTTGGAGCAGTTCTTC	CASSSGLAAGVVLEQFF
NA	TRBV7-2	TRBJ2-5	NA	TGTGCCAGCAGCCCCGTTTCCGGCCAAGAGACCCAGTACTTC	CASSPVSGQETQYF
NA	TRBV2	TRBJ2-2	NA	TGTGCCAGCAGTGAGAGGCCGGCAGTGAACACCGGGGAGCTGTTTTTT	CASSERPAVNTGELFF
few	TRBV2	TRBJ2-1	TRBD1	TGTGCCAGCAGTGATACAGGGGGCGATGAGCAGTTCTTC	CASSDTGGDEQFF
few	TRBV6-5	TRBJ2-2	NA	TGTGCCAGCAGTTCACAGGGTATCGGGGAGCTGTTTTTT	CASSSQGIGELFF
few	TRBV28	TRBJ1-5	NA	TGTGCCAGCAGTTTAACTCCACCCAATCAGCCCCAGCATTTT	CASSLTPPNQPQHF
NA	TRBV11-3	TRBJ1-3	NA	TGTGCCAGCAGCCCGACTAGTGGAAACACCATATATTTT	CASSPTSGNTIYF
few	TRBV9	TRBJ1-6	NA	TGTGCCAGCAGCGCCAAAGCGGAGAGGAGCTCCTATAATTCACCCCTCCACTTT	CASSAKAERSSYNSPLHF